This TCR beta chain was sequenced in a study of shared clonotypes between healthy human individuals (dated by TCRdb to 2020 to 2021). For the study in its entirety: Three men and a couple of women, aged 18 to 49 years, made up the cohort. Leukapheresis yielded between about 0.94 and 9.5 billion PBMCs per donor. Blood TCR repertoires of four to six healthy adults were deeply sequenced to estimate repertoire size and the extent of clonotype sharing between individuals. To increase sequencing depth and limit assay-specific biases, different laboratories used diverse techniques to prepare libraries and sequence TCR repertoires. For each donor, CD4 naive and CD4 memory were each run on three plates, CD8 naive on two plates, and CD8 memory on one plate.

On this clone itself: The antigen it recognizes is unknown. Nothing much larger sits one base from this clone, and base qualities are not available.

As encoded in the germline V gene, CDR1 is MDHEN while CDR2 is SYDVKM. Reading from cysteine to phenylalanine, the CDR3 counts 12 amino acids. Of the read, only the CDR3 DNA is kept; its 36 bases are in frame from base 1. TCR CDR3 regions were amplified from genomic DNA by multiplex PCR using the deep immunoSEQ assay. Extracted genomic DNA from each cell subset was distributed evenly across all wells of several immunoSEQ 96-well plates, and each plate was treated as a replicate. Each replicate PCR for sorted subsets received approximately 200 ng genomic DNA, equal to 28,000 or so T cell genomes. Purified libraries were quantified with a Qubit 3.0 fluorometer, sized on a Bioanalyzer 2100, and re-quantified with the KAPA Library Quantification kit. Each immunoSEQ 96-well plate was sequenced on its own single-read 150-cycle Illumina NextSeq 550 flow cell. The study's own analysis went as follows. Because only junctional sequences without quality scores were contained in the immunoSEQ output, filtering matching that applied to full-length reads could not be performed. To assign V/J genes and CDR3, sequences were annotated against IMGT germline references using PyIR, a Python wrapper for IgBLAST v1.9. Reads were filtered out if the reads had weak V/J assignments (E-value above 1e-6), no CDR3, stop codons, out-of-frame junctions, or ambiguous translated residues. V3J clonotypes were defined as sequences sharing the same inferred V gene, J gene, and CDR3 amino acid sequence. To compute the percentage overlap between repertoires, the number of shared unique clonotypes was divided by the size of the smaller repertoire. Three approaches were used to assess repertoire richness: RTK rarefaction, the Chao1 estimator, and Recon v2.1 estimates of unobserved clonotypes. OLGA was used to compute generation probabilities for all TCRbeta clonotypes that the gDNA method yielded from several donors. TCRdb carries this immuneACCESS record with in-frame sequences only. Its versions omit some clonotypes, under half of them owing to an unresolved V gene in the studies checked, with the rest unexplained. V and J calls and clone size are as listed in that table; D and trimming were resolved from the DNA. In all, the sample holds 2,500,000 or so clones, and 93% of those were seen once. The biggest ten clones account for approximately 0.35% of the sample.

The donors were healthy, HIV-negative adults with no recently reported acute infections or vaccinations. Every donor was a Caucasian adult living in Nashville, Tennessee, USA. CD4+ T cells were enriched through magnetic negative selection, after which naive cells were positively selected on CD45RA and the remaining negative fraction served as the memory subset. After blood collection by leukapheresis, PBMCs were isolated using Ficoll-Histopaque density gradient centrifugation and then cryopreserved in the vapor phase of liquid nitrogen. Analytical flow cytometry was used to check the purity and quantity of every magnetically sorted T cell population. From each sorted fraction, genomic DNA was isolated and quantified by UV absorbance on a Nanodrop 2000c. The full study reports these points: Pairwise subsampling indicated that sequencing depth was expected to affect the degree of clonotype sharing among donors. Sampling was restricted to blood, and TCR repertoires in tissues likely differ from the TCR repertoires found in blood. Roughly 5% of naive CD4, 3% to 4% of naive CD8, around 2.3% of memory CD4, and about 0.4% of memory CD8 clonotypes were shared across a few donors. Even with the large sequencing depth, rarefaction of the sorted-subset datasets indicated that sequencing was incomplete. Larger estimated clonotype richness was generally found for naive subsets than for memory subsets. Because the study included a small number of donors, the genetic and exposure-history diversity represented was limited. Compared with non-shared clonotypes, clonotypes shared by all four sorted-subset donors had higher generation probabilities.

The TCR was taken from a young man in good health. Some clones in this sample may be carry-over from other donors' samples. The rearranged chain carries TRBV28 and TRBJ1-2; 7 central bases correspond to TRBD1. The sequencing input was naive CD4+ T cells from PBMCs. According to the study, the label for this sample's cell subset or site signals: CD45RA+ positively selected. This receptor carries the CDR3 CAARGQGYGYTF. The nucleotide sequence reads TGTGCGGCAAGGGGGCAGGGCTATGGCTACACCTTC.